This entry is about one T cell receptor (beta chain). What it recognizes is unknown. The junction departs from the called germline gene at one end, perhaps through a read error. The CDR3 goes on 3 residues after the read ends, and that part is filled in from the germline J gene. The sample carries other DNA sequences with the same CDR3. This CDR3 has 14 amino acids. The germline V gene has CDR1 SGHVS and CDR2 FNYEAQ. This record belongs to a study of T cells in women clearing cervical HPV infection. The study, taken as a whole, reports: Controls had more TRBV6-7 (0.16%) than cases (around 0.11%).

Profiling relied on immunoSEQ multiplex PCR, and the TCRdb table lists in-frame clones only, not all of them. The specimen's table records fewer than 30,000 clones. The chain employs TRBV7-6 and TRBJ2-7; maybe TRBD1 (6 bases). The clonotype was recovered from a woman between 18 and 70 years old with a cervical HPV16 infection that either progressed to CIN3+ or cleared (not recorded which). Sequenced sample: blood buffy coat. CDR3 bases read: TGTGCCAGTAGCTTAGACACCAGGGGTGGCGAG. Translated, it gives CASSLDTRGGE. The full CDR3 sequence reads CASSLDTRGGEQYF.